This T cell receptor (beta chain) comes out of a study of early T cells in non-severe SARS-CoV-2 infection. Across the study: With bulk RNA from unsorted whole blood as input, sequencing yielded unpaired chains. Study-level results: Database matching using VDJdb favored anti-spike CD8 responses, with private and CD4 specificities left missing.

Germline CDR1 is MNHEY and CDR2 is SMNVEV (reference sequence). The CDR3 is 16 residues long. The J segment lost 5 bases and the V segment lost 4 bases, leaving 11 bases of the junction unmatched. Individual cDNA molecules received unique molecular identifiers during library preparation. TCRdb ran MiXCR on the 5' RACE reads and lists one entry per CDR3 protein. The repertoire holds approximately 19,000 distinct CDR3 sequences, approximately 6.1% seen once, with just under 6.5% in the top ten. Many counts were recorded for this clonotype. Its matching antigen is unknown. The sequencing input was whole blood. V gene TRBV27 combines with J gene TRBJ2-7; TRBD2 matches 10 bases. The source of this sequence is an adult who was a healthcare worker with PCR-confirmed SARS-CoV-2 infection or an uninfected control (not recorded which). The CDR3 coding sequence is TGTGCCAGCAGTTCAGTAGCTAGCGGGAGAAGAGACGAGCAGTACTTC. Amino acids: CASSSVASGRRDEQYF.